The clone carrying this TCR beta chain has more than one count but fewer than ten. Its specificity is unknown. The junction departs from germline at one end; a sequencing error may be responsible. The CDR3 sequence is 13 residues long. This entry comes from a study of post-analysis software for immune sequencing data. Unique molecular identifiers tagged the TCR beta cDNA libraries. Each CDR3 protein gets one entry after TCRdb re-called the PCR reads with MiXCR. The sample carries under 200,000 distinct CDR3 sequences, 25% to 30% recorded once. Findings and limits, study-wide: About five TRBV segments occurring more often in patients than controls included TRBV5-6, TRBV5-1 and TRBV20-1.

This chain uses TRBV12-3 or TRBV12-4 with TRBJ1-4, with D possibly TRBD1 on 6 matching bases. The TCR was taken from a girl aged 2-17 years with multiple sclerosis. Sequenced material: blood. The CDR3 region is CASSGDTNEKLFF. The CDR3 coding sequence is TGTGCCAGCAGTGGGGACACCAATGAAAAGCTGTTTTTT.